Below, 22 T cell receptor beta chains from the same sample are listed, as sequenced in a study of CD8+CD57+ T cells in acquired aplastic anemia. The study profiled TCR beta VDJ and CDR3 using genomic DNA as template. One entry per CDR3 protein results from TCRdb running MiXCR on the reads. This sample has 170,000 or so distinct CDR3 sequences, with more than 40% found just once. Patients included in sequencing had previously demonstrated CD8+CD57+ cell expansion by flow cytometry. The sequenced sample consisted of sorted CD4+, CD8+, or CD8+CD57+ T cells (not recorded which) from PBMCs. The receptors shown here come from a human donor with aplastic anemia.

V gene TRBV7-3 combines with J gene TRBJ2-1; D call uncertain. The CDR3 spans 12 residues. V was trimmed by 5 bases and J by 3 bases, leaving 5 bases between them. Germline-derived CDR1 and CDR2 are SGHTA and FQGTGA. CDR3 coding DNA: TGTGCCAGCAGCCATAACTACAATGAGCAGTTCTTC. The encoded protein is CASSHNYNEQFF.

This clonotype has just a few counts. This sequence joins TRBV2 and TRBJ1-6, with D perhaps TRBD1 (5 bases). The CDR3 spans 13 residues. Trimming pared 6 bases from V and 10 bases from J, leaving 13 bases between. Germline V CDR1 and CDR2: SNHLY, FYNNEI. For the CDR3, the DNA is TGTGCCAGCAGGGAAAAGGGGATATCACCCCTCCACTTT. This codes for CASREKGISPLHF.

This clonotype was recorded at least ten times. V is TRBV2 and J is TRBJ1-5; tentatively, D is TRBD1 (5 bases). Trimming left V 4 bases short and J 5 bases short, with 18 bases between. Germline V gene lookup returns CDR1 SNHLY and CDR2 FYNNEI. This CDR3 has 16 amino acids. The CDR3 DNA follows: TGTGCCAGCAGTGGACAGTCGCAGGCGGTATATCAGCCCCAGCATTTT. This translates into CASSGQSQAVYQPQHF.

The chain is built from TRBV20-1 and TRBJ2-2; 12 bases map to TRBD2. Germline lookup yields CDR1 DFQATT and CDR2 SNEGSKA (reference sequence). This CDR3 region has 14 residues. The trim removed 6 bases at V and 7 bases at J, leaving 6 bases unmatched. The CDR3 protein is CSAKGLAGHGELFF. The CDR3 DNA is TGCAGTGCCAAGGGACTAGCGGGTCACGGGGAGCTGTTTTTT.

The chain carries TRBV10-3 and TRBJ2-7; tentative D call: TRBD2 (5 bases). This CDR3 contains 14 residues. Germline-derived CDR1 and CDR2 are ENHRY and SYGVKD. Trimming stripped 9 bases from V and 3 bases from J, with 18 bases between. The CDR3 loop is CAIVEERAHYEQYF. The DNA of the CDR3 is TGTGCCATTGTGGAAGAGAGGGCTCACTACGAGCAGTACTTC.

The rearrangement uses TRBV19 and TRBJ2-3, with TRBD1 matching over 7 bases. The J call may be in error: the DNA end matches TRBJ2-7 better. The CDR3 totals 14 residues. From germline, CDR1 is LNHDA and CDR2 SQIVND (reference sequence). Here the CDR3 reads CASTQGVGTDTQYF. Written as DNA, the CDR3 is TGTGCCAGTACTCAGGGGGTCGGCACAGATACGCAGTACTTC.

This clonotype was seen many times. The gene calls are TRBV24-1 and TRBJ1-1, with no clear D. V gave up 1 base and J gave up 6 bases, with 8 bases separating them. The CDR3 has 13 amino acids. Germline CDR1 and CDR2: KGHDR and SFDVKD. The CDR3 region has the DNA TGTGCCACCAGTGATTTAGGCCAAGCTGAAGCTTTCTTT. This codes for CATSDLGQAEAFF.

This clonotype ranks as medium-sized. The chain links TRBV29-1 to TRBJ2-5; 8 positions agree with TRBD2. J was trimmed by 4 bases and V by 4 bases; bases with no gene match: 8. Per germline, CDR1 SQVTM and CDR2 ANQGSEA. The CDR3 sequence is 14 residues long. Here the CDR3 reads CSVAGGLAGETQYF. The CDR3 DNA reads as TGCAGCGTTGCCGGTGGGCTAGCGGGAGAGACCCAGTACTTC.

The CDR3: CATSDSDRNSPLHF. Written as DNA, the CDR3 is TGTGCCACCAGTGATTCTGACCGAAATTCACCCCTCCACTTT. This chain connects TRBV24-1 to TRBJ1-6, with D hard to call. The CDR3 runs 14 residues. V dropped 2 bases and J dropped 7 bases, with 8 bases sitting between them. CDR1 is KGHDR and CDR2 is SFDVKD in the germline V gene.

This clonotype was seen more than once but under ten times. This chain joins TRBV10-3 and TRBJ2-5, with TRBD1 matching over 9 bases. V shed 4 bases and J 4 bases; nucleotides not matched to a gene: 7. The germline gives CDR1 ENHRY, CDR2 SYGVKD. The CDR3 consists of 15 residues. The CDR3 region has the DNA TGTGCCATCAGTGTAAGGGACAGGGAAAGAGAGACCCAGTACTTC. It yields the protein CAISVRDRERETQYF.

This clonotype came up many times. The chain is built from TRBV7-9 and TRBJ2-1; D gene ambiguous. The germline V gene encodes CDR1 SEHNR and CDR2 FQNEAQ (reference sequence). The CDR3 runs to 10 residues. The germline V and J ends were trimmed by 3 bases and 13 bases, with 7 bases remaining between them. The CDR3 bases are TGTGCCAGCAGCTTGGTTTATCAGTTCTTC. Protein sequence: CASSLVYQFF. The variable domain in full, with the rest retrieved from reference TRBV7-9 and TRBJ2-1, is DTGVSQNPRHKITKRGQNVTFRCDPISEHNRLYWYRQTLGQGPEFLTYFQNEAQLEKSRLLSDRFSAERPKGSFSTLEIQRTEQGDSAMYLCASSLVYQFFGPGTRLTVL.

The genes are TRBV5-1 and TRBJ2-2, with 8 bases fitting TRBD2. This CDR3 is 15 amino acids long. Germline CDR1 SGHRS, CDR2 YFSETQ. V dropped 7 bases and J dropped 4; count of bases not matched to a gene: 9. Here the CDR3 reads CASLSPGLGTGELFF. In DNA form, the CDR3 reads TGCGCCAGCCTATCTCCGGGACTAGGCACCGGGGAGCTGTTTTTT.

This clonotype has a handful of counts. V and J are TRBV27 and TRBJ2-1, with D perhaps TRBD1 (5 bases). V shed 5 bases and J shed 4 bases, with 15 bases lying between them. This CDR3 is built from 15 residues. CDR1 and CDR2 from the germline V gene are MNHEY and SMNVEV (reference sequence). The CDR3 sequence is CASSPDSAAYNEQFF. CDR3 DNA: TGTGCCAGCAGTCCAGACAGCGCGGCATACAATGAGCAGTTCTTC.

V usage is TRBV10-3 and J usage is TRBJ2-3, with a tentative D call TRBD2 (5 bases). The CDR3 consists of 14 residues. V lost 6 bases to trimming and J lost 0 bases, with 10 bases between them. The germline V gene encodes CDR1 ENHRY and CDR2 SYGVKD. The CDR3 loop is CAIRPAASTDTQYF. The CDR3 DNA is TGTGCCATCAGACCAGCGGCTAGCACAGATACGCAGTATTTT.

With regard to this clonotype: This clone may be a read error of a much larger clone one base away. Because it lacks the conserved phenylalanine or tryptophan at the end, this CDR3 is likely a read error. This chain connects TRBV11-2 to TRBJ1-1, with D possibly matching TRBD1 (5 bases). In germline, CDR1 is SGHAT, CDR2 FQNNGV. This CDR3 comprises 11 residues. Trimming took 6 bases from V and 7 from J, leaving 9 bases between them. CDR3 region: CASSIGGEAFL. In nucleotides, the CDR3 is TGTGCCAGCAGTATCGGGGGTGAAGCTTTCCTT.

This sequence joins TRBV5-8 and TRBJ1-6; D not resolved. CDR3 length equals 14 residues. The V gene lost 3 bases and the J gene lost 12 bases, with 16 bases spanning the gap. Germline CDR1 reads SGHTS; CDR2 reads YDEGEE. The CDR3 reads CASSSSALRGPLHF. In DNA, the CDR3 is TGTGCCAGCAGCTCATCGGCTCTGAGAGGACCCCTCCACTTT.

This clonotype was seen many times. The CDR3 DNA reads as TGTGCCAGCAGCGCCGGGACAGGGTATGATGGCTACACCTTC. Protein: CASSAGTGYDGYTF. The V gene is TRBV9, the J gene TRBJ1-2; 9 nucleotides align to TRBD1. The junction had 6 bases not matched to a gene; V was cut back by 3 bases and J by 6 bases. Germline V lookup: CDR1 SGDLS, CDR2 YYNGEE. This CDR3 is built from 14 residues. Full variable domain (missing parts from reference TRBV9 and TRBJ1-2): DSGVTQTPKHLITATGQRVTLRCSPRSGDLSVYWYQQSLDQGLQFLIQYYNGEERAKGNILERFSAQQFPDLHSELNLSSLELGDSALYFCASSAGTGYDGYTFGSGTRLTVV.

This clonotype was counted at least ten times. The genes are TRBV7-3 and TRBJ2-1; D remains unclear. V was pared by 2 bases and J by 5 bases, with 10 bases between. This CDR3 is 14 amino acids long. Germline CDR1 reads SGHTA; CDR2 reads FQGTGA. The CDR3 DNA reads TGTGCCAGCAGCTTATGGGGTGGCGACAATGAGCAGTTCTTC. Amino acid sequence: CASSLWGGDNEQFF.

This clonotype was found a few times. The rearrangement links TRBV19 to TRBJ2-1; tentatively, D is TRBD1 (5 bases). The CDR3 covers 13 residues. CDR1 and CDR2 (germline): LNHDA, SQIVND (reference sequence). V dropped 5 bases and J dropped 4 bases, with 9 bases sitting between them. The CDR3 loop is CASSDSSYNEQFF. The CDR3 DNA reads as TGTGCCAGTAGTGACAGTTCATACAATGAGCAGTTCTTC. Using reference TRBV19 and TRBJ2-1 for the parts outside the CDR3, the full variable domain is DGGITQSPKYLFRKEGQNVTLSCEQNLNHDAMYWYRQDPGQGLRLIYYSQIVNDFQKGDIAEGYSVSREKKESFPLTVTSAQKNPTAFYLCASSDSSYNEQFFGPGTRLTVL.

This clonotype was detected ten times or more. This sequence joins TRBV6-5 and TRBJ1-2, with D possibly TRBD1 on 5 matching bases. The germline V and J ends were trimmed by 2 bases and 3 bases, with 10 bases remaining between them. The CDR3 has 14 residues. Germline CDR1 and CDR2: MNHEY and SVGAGI. The CDR3 protein is CASSYGRDDYGYTF. CDR3 coding DNA: TGTGCCAGCAGTTACGGCAGGGACGACTATGGCTACACCTTC.

This clonotype has just a few counts. This sequence joins TRBV11-2 and TRBJ1-2; D is uncertain. The V end was cut by 7 bases, the J end by 10 bases, with 34 bases between. The germline V gene has CDR1 SGHAT and CDR2 FQNNGV. The CDR3 contains 18 residues. The CDR3 DNA reads as TGTGCCAGCAACCAACCTCTGCGGAAGCACACGAGCAGGCCTGACTACACCTTC. It translates to CASNQPLRKHTSRPDYTF.

The chain has TRBV5-1 and TRBJ2-5; the match to TRBD1 covers 9 bases. The CDR3 is 15 amino acids. The junction had 9 bases not matched to a gene; V was cut back by 4 bases and J by 5 bases. The germline V gene has CDR1 SGHRS and CDR2 YFSETQ. The CDR3 DNA follows: TGCGCCAGCAGCCCACACACAGGGGGCGTGGAGACCCAGTACTTC. Its protein is CASSPHTGGVETQYF. The full variable domain, completed using reference TRBV5-1 and TRBJ2-5, is KAGVTQTPRYLIKTRGQQVTLSCSPISGHRSVSWYQQTPGQGLQFLFEYFSETQRNKGNFPGRFSGRQFSNSRSEMNVSTLELGDSALYLCASSPHTGGVETQYFGPGTRLLVL.